This entry describes one T cell receptor (beta chain). These data come from a study of read filtering for tumor transcriptome and immune sequencing. Looked up from germline, CDR1 is DFQATT and CDR2 is SNEGSKA (reference sequence). This CDR3 has 15 amino acids. Germline trimming cut 0 bases from V and 4 bases from J; bases unmatched to any gene: 6. This library used roughly 0.4 ug RNA and molecular barcoded adaptors spanning alpha/delta and beta/gamma chains. TCRdb used MiXCR to reprocess the reads, holding one entry per CDR3 protein. The table lists roughly 41,000 distinct CDR3 sequences, roughly an eighth of them singletons.

Sequenced material: a population of CD138-negative cells sorted from bone marrow. V usage is TRBV20-1 and J usage is TRBJ2-3; TRBD2 aligns across 8 bases. The sequence was collected from a donor at least 40 years old with multiple myeloma. The CDR3 is CSARDPSGSPDTQYF. The CDR3 nucleotides are TGCAGTGCTAGAGATCCCAGCGGGAGCCCAGATACGCAGTATTTT.